This TCR beta chain was sequenced in a study of cytomegalovirus exposure and HLA in healthy donors. General study findings and limits: By HLA locus, TCR association rates varied in a later analysis, with DRB1 showing the most and HLA-C the fewest.

Nominally healthy donors provided the samples, though records likely missed some immune exposures. The germline V gene has CDR1 SGHTA and CDR2 FQGNSA. The CDR3 is 11 amino acids. The V and J ends lost 3 bases and 16 bases respectively, with 13 bases between them. With 60 Vbeta and 13 Jbeta primers, the PCR was carried out. Generated by immunoSEQ multiplex PCR, the TCRdb table keeps only in-frame clones and is missing some. The sample contains under 250,000 clones, around 80% of which appear only once. Worth noting for this clone: What it binds is not known.

Material: PBMCs. This TCR was sampled from a male donor in good health and CMV-seronegative. The chain couples TRBV7-2 to TRBJ2-1, with D perhaps matching TRBD2 (5 bases). As DNA, the CDR3 is TGTGCCAGCAGCTTTTTGACTACCCAATTCTTC. Its protein is CASSFLTTQFF.